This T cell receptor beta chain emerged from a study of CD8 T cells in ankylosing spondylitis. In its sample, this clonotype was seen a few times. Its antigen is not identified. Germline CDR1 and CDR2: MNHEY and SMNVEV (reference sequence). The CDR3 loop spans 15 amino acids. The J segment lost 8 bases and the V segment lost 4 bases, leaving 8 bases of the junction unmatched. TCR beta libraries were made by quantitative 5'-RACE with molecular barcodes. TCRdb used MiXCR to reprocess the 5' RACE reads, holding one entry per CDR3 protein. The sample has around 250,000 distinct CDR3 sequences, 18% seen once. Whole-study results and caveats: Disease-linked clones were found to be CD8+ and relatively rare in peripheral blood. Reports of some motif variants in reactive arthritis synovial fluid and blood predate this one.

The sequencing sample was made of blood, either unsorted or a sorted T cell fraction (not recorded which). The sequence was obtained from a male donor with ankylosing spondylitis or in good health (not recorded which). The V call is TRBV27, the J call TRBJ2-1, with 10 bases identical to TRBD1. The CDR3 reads CASSSSGTGVYEQFF. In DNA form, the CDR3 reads TGTGCCAGCAGTTCGTCCGGGACAGGGGTATATGAGCAGTTCTTC.